This is a list of T cell receptor beta chains from one sample in a study of blood T cells in healthy people across ages. TCRdb re-called the 5' RACE reads through MiXCR, storing one row per CDR3 protein. This table has some 1.5 million distinct CDR3 sequences, approximately 30% appearing once. Source material: blood. All receptors derive from a woman between 25 and 40 years old in good health. The CDR3 runs from the conserved cysteine through the conserved F or W. The D gene is left open where the match is weak. Not all rows give a size; the values are once, few, many and, for expanded clones, a class.

14,NA,TRBV30,TRBJ1-1,NA,CAWSVQGFRTEAFF,TGTGCCTGGAGTGTACAAGGGTTTCGAACTGAAGCTTTCTTT
15,TRBD1,TRBV29-1,TRBJ2-3,NA,CSVDGGQGHWDTQYF,TGCAGCGTTGATGGAGGACAGGGGCACTGGGATACGCAGTATTTT
15,NA,TRBV7-2,TRBJ2-2,NA,CASSFMGHRTGELFF,TGTGCCAGCAGCTTCATGGGACACCGCACCGGGGAGCTGTTTTTT
11,TRBD2,TRBV12-3/TRBV12-4,TRBJ2-1,NA,CASSLSGAQFF,TGTGCCAGCAGTTTGAGCGGGGCACAGTTCTTC
14,NA,TRBV7-2,TRBJ1-6,many,CASSPRRDNSPLHF,TGTGCCAGCAGCCCCCGGAGAGATAATTCACCCCTCCACTTT
13,NA,TRBV7-9,TRBJ1-1,NA,CASSNREYTEAFF,TGTGCCAGCAGCAACAGGGAATACACTGAAGCTTTCTTT
15,NA,TRBV7-2,TRBJ2-1,many,CASSSAGTQGNEQFF,TGTGCCAGCAGCTCAGCCGGGACCCAAGGGAATGAGCAGTTCTTC
13,NA,TRBV15,TRBJ1-1,few,CATTSRQNTEAFF,TGTGCCACCACGTCTCGCCAGAACACTGAAGCTTTCTTT
15,NA,TRBV20-1,TRBJ2-7,NA,CSARDYRGGHNEQYF,TGCAGTGCTAGAGATTACAGGGGAGGACACAATGAGCAGTACTTC
14,TRBD2,TRBV20-1,TRBJ2-7,many,CSARGLARSYEQYF,TGCAGTGCTAGAGGACTAGCGCGGAGCTACGAGCAGTACTTC
16,TRBD2,TRBV20-1,TRBJ2-1,NA,CSASISGRAFVNEQFF,TGCAGTGCTAGCATTAGCGGGAGGGCCTTTGTCAATGAGCAGTTCTTC
13,NA,TRBV3-1,TRBJ1-1,NA,CASSPVRASEAFF,TGTGCCAGCAGCCCCGTTCGGGCCTCGGAAGCTTTCTTT
14,NA,TRBV5-6,TRBJ2-3,NA,CASSLVAPPDTQYF,TGTGCCAGCAGCTTGGTGGCTCCCCCAGATACGCAGTATTTT
16,NA,TRBV5-1,TRBJ2-1,few,CASSFLGGDSYNEQFF,TGCGCCAGCAGCTTTTTAGGCGGGGACTCCTACAATGAGCAGTTCTTC
15,NA,TRBV21-1,TRBJ1-1,few,CASSASVPGNTEAFF,TGTGCCAGCAGCGCCTCGGTACCCGGGAACACTGAAGCTTTCTTT
15,NA,TRBV20-1,TRBJ2-7,few,CSASISRGGAEVQYF,TGCAGTGCTAGTATCAGTAGAGGAGGGGCTGAGGTGCAGTACTTC
13,NA,TRBV18,TRBJ2-7,few,CASSGGSYNEQYF,TGTGCCAGCTCGGGAGGCTCCTACAATGAGCAGTACTTC
13,NA,TRBV29-1,TRBJ2-2,NA,CSVDGDHTGELFF,TGCAGCGTTGATGGGGACCACACCGGGGAGCTGTTTTTT
16,TRBD2,TRBV4-2,TRBJ2-1,NA,CASSQAGTRGYNEQFF,TGTGCCAGCAGCCAGGCCGGGACTAGGGGGTACAATGAGCAGTTCTTC
14,NA,TRBV12-3/TRBV12-4,TRBJ2-5,NA,CASSPLIGGNEQYF,TGTGCCAGCAGTCCCCTCATTGGGGGCAATGAGCAGTACTTC
11,TRBD1,TRBV20-1,TRBJ2-7,NA,CSAKTGVEQYF,TGCAGTGCAAAGACAGGGGTCGAGCAGTACTTC
13,NA,TRBV10-3,TRBJ2-7,many,CAISVRSSYEQYF,TGTGCCATCAGTGTGAGAAGCTCCTACGAGCAGTACTTC
13,NA,TRBV7-2,TRBJ2-1,few,CASSLNPRGEQFF,TGTGCCAGCAGCTTAAACCCTCGCGGTGAGCAGTTCTTC
15,TRBD1,TRBV2,TRBJ1-5,once,CASRGQGVSNQPQHF,TGTGCCAGCAGGGGACAGGGGGTTAGCAATCAGCCCCAGCATTTT
13,NA,TRBV5-6,TRBJ2-7,few,CASSPSRQAGQYF,TGTGCCAGCAGCCCGTCTCGACAGGCTGGGCAGTACTTC
15,NA,TRBV5-6,TRBJ2-5,NA,CVSSFKGVGLETQYF,TGTGTCAGCAGCTTTAAAGGGGTTGGTCTGGAGACCCAGTACTTC
16,NA,TRBV29-1,TRBJ2-1,NA,CSVKGGGESSYSEQFF,TGCAGCGTCAAGGGGGGCGGGGAAAGCTCCTACAGTGAGCAGTTCTTC
16,TRBD2,TRBV6-6,TRBJ2-5,few,CASIKASGGAGETQYF,TGTGCCAGCATTAAGGCTAGCGGGGGGGCCGGGGAGACCCAGTACTTC
14,NA,TRBV28,TRBJ1-5,NA,CASSSRRHNQPQHF,TGTGCCAGCAGCTCCCGACGGCACAATCAGCCCCAGCATTTT